This is a list of T cell receptor beta chains from one sample in a study of T cell changes during pregnancy in multiple sclerosis. This table comes from immunoSEQ multiplex PCR, and its TCRdb copy is limited to in-frame clones, with some not included. The sample holds about 55,000 clones, around 89% seen once. Material: CD4+ T cells from peripheral blood mononuclear cells, obtained in the first trimester of pregnancy. The origin of the receptors is a female donor with multiple sclerosis, enrolled in a pregnancy study. CDR3s include the opening cysteine and the closing phenylalanine or tryptophan. The D gene is left open where the match is weak. A row's size may be missing; if present it is once, few, many or a size class.

d_call: TRBD2
clone_size: -
v_call: TRBV7-2
j_call: TRBJ2-7
cdr3_aa: CASSSGGGYEQYF
cdr3_nt: TGTGCCAGCAGCTCGGGGGGAGGATACGAGCAGTACTTC

d_call: -
clone_size: -
v_call: TRBV19
j_call: TRBJ2-2
cdr3_aa: CASSMVEKGRGELFF
cdr3_nt: TGTGCCAGTAGTATGGTCGAGAAGGGGCGCGGGGAGCTGTTTTTT

d_call: -
clone_size: once
v_call: TRBV4-2
j_call: TRBJ2-7
cdr3_aa: CASSQDSGAQYEQYF
cdr3_nt: TGTGCCAGCAGCCAAGATTCGGGAGCTCAATACGAGCAGTACTTC

d_call: -
clone_size: -
v_call: TRBV21-1
j_call: TRBJ1-1
cdr3_aa: CASSKDRTGVAEAFF
cdr3_nt: TGTGCCAGCAGCAAAGATAGGACAGGGGTTGCTGAAGCTTTCTTT

d_call: TRBD1
clone_size: -
v_call: TRBV18
j_call: TRBJ2-7
cdr3_aa: CASSPYMKTGADEQYF
cdr3_nt: TGTGCCAGCTCACCCTACATGAAGACAGGGGCCGACGAGCAGTACTTC

d_call: -
clone_size: -
v_call: TRBV15
j_call: TRBJ2-5
cdr3_aa: CATSRQGQGETQYF
cdr3_nt: TGTGCCACCAGCAGGCAGGGGCAGGGAGAGACCCAGTACTTC

d_call: TRBD1
clone_size: -
v_call: TRBV19
j_call: TRBJ1-2
cdr3_aa: CASREQGARGGYTF
cdr3_nt: TGTGCCAGTAGGGAACAGGGGGCCAGAGGGGGCTACACCTTC

d_call: -
clone_size: -
v_call: TRBV5-1
j_call: TRBJ2-7
cdr3_aa: CASSLELPYEQYF
cdr3_nt: TGCGCCAGCAGCTTGGAACTTCCCTATGAGCAGTACTTC

d_call: TRBD2
clone_size: once
v_call: TRBV9
j_call: TRBJ2-1
cdr3_aa: CASSEVSGGSYNEQFF
cdr3_nt: TGTGCCAGCAGCGAAGTGAGCGGGGGTTCCTACAATGAGCAGTTCTTC

d_call: TRBD1
clone_size: -
v_call: TRBV18
j_call: TRBJ2-1
cdr3_aa: CASSPQGEFNEQFF
cdr3_nt: TGTGCCAGCTCACCGCAGGGGGAATTCAATGAGCAGTTCTTC

d_call: TRBD1
clone_size: -
v_call: TRBV4-2
j_call: TRBJ1-3
cdr3_aa: CASSHEQGFGNTIYF
cdr3_nt: TGTGCCAGCAGCCATGAACAGGGGTTTGGAAACACCATATATTTT

d_call: TRBD2
clone_size: -
v_call: TRBV5-3
j_call: TRBJ2-2
cdr3_aa: CARSPNPGLAGVNTGELFF
cdr3_nt: TGTGCCAGAAGCCCTAATCCGGGACTAGCGGGGGTAAACACCGGGGAGCTGTTTTTT

d_call: TRBD1
clone_size: -
v_call: TRBV2
j_call: TRBJ1-5
cdr3_aa: CASNERTGVNQPQHF
cdr3_nt: TGTGCCAGCAATGAACGGACAGGGGTCAATCAGCCCCAGCATTTT

d_call: TRBD1
clone_size: -
v_call: TRBV6-1
j_call: TRBJ1-5
cdr3_aa: CASSGGQGYQQPQHF
cdr3_nt: TGTGCCAGCAGTGGGGGACAGGGTTATCAACAGCCCCAGCATTTT

d_call: TRBD2
clone_size: once
v_call: TRBV5-1
j_call: TRBJ2-5
cdr3_aa: CASSWGLAGDRETQYF
cdr3_nt: TGCGCCAGCAGCTGGGGACTAGCGGGGGATAGAGAGACCCAGTACTTC

d_call: TRBD1
clone_size: -
v_call: TRBV5-1
j_call: TRBJ2-7
cdr3_aa: CASSPGQGGDEQYF
cdr3_nt: TGCGCCAGCAGCCCGGGACAGGGCGGCGACGAGCAGTACTTC

d_call: TRBD1
clone_size: -
v_call: TRBV7-6
j_call: TRBJ1-5
cdr3_aa: CASSLGNRGGNQPQHF
cdr3_nt: TGTGCCAGCAGCTTAGGGAACAGGGGTGGAAATCAGCCCCAGCATTTT

d_call: TRBD1
clone_size: -
v_call: TRBV11-3
j_call: TRBJ2-1
cdr3_aa: CASSLVAGGAYNEQFF
cdr3_nt: TGTGCCAGCAGCTTAGTAGCAGGGGGCGCCTACAATGAGCAGTTCTTC

d_call: -
clone_size: -
v_call: TRBV19
j_call: TRBJ1-6
cdr3_aa: CASRSRNLNSPLHF
cdr3_nt: TGTGCCAGTAGATCGAGGAATCTGAATTCACCCCTCCACTTT

d_call: TRBD1
clone_size: once
v_call: TRBV10-3
j_call: TRBJ2-1
cdr3_aa: CAISGTGTSYNEQFF
cdr3_nt: TGTGCCATCAGTGGGACAGGGACGTCCTACAATGAGCAGTTCTTC